The clone carrying this T cell receptor (beta chain) occurred a few times. Antigen unknown. Researchers reported sorting CD4+ naive, central memory, regulatory and stem cell-like memory cells via CD45RO/CCR7/CD25/CD127/CD95/CD27. V was pared by 4 bases and J by 0 bases, with 12 bases between. CDR1 MGHRA and CDR2 YSYEKL come from the germline V gene. The CDR3 extends over 15 amino acids. The entry originates in a study of beta chain features in type 1 diabetes. Overall study results and limits: A PCR bias possibly favoring shorter templates would apply equally to patients and controls. TCRB CDR3 length was moderately but significantly reduced in all four CD4+ subsets of Type 1 diabetes patients.

What was sequenced were expressed TCRB transcripts, since all of the isolated RNA had been reverse transcribed. There were 3.5 million to 4.5 million reads on average in the naive, central memory and regulatory T cell samples. Repertoires were generated with immunoSEQ multiplex PCR, while TCRdb's copy carries only in-frame clones and drops some. The data show around 240,000 clones, about a sixth seen once. The sequence was obtained from a man aged 25-40 years with type 1 diabetes. The chain couples TRBV4-1 to TRBJ2-5; tentatively, D is TRBD1 (5 bases). The sample taken for sequencing was naive CD4+ T cells from blood. The CDR3 loop is CASSPQGRDQETQYF. The CDR3 DNA reads TGCGCCAGCAGCCCCCAGGGCAGGGACCAAGAGACCCAGTACTTC.